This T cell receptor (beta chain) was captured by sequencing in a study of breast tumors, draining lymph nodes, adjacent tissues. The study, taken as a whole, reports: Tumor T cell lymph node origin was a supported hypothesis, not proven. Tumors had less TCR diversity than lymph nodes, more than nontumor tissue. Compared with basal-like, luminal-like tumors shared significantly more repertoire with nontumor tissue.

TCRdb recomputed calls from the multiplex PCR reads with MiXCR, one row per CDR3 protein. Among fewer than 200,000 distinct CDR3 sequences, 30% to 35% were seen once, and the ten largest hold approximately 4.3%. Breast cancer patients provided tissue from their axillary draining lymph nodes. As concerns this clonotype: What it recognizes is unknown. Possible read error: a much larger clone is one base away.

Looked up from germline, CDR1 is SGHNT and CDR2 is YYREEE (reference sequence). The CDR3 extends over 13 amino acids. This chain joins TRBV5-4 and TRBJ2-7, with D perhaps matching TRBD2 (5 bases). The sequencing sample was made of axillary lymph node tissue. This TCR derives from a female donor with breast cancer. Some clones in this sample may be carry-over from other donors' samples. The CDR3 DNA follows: TGTGCCAGCAGCCCCATGACCCTCGGGGAGCAGCACTTC. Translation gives CASSPMTLGEQHF.